The 10 T cell receptor beta chains given below trace back to one sample, sequenced in a study of blood T cell repertoires in COVID-19. Using immunoSEQ multiplex PCR, the repertoire was profiled, and TCRdb retains in-frame clones only, with some absent. The table records under 300,000 clones, approximately 83% of them present only once. The sequenced sample was PBMCs or T cells enriched from blood (not recorded which). These receptors were taken from a man aged 50-60 years who had recovered from COVID-19.

The CDR3 sequence is CASSPPGQGYKETQYF. CDR3 DNA sequence: TGTGCCAGCTCACCACCGGGACAGGGATACAAAGAGACCCAGTACTTC. The chain is built from TRBV18 and TRBJ2-5; 9 nucleotides agree with TRBD1. V lost 0 bases and J lost 3; bases outside the gene matches: 5. The CDR3 consists of 16 residues. CDR1 is KGHSH, CDR2 LQKENI, per germline.

This clone was seen more than once but under ten times. CDR3 in DNA: TGTGCCTCATCGGAACCCTCTCGGGGAGCGGCTCCCCTCCACTTT. The encoded protein is CASSEPSRGAAPLHF. The chain links TRBV30 to TRBJ1-6; D unresolved. The CDR3 consists of 15 residues. The germline gives CDR1 GTSNPN, CDR2 SVGIG (reference sequence). V dropped 7 bases and J dropped 13 bases, with 26 bases sitting between them.

The chain carries TRBV24-1 and TRBJ1-1; TRBD1 agrees at 8 bases. V trimming: 2 bases; J trimming: 8 bases; junction bases outside the gene matches: 3. The CDR3 length is 13 residues. The germline gives CDR1 KGHDR, CDR2 SFDVKD. The CDR3 here is CATSDSDRVEAFF. The CDR3 bases are TGTGCCACCAGTGATTCGGACAGGGTGGAAGCTTTCTTT.

The chain couples TRBV12-3 or TRBV12-4 to TRBJ2-7, with 8 bases identical to TRBD1. The junction had 6 bases not matched to a gene; V was cut back by 6 bases and J by 5 bases. The CDR3 length is 13 residues. For the CDR3, the DNA is TGTGCCAGCAGCACCAGGGGGCGCGACGAGCAGTACTTC. Protein product: CASSTRGRDEQYF.

This clone has just one count. The CDR3 DNA sequence: TGCGCCAGCAGCTTTGCGGGAGTGCGGGAGACCCAGTACTTC. Protein: CASSFAGVRETQYF. The chain uses TRBV5-1 and TRBJ2-5; TRBD2 matches 7 bases. Germline V gene lookup returns CDR1 SGHRS and CDR2 YFSETQ. This CDR3 is built from 14 residues. After removal of 2 bases from V and 5 bases from J, the junction contained 6 bases not matched to a gene.

DNA for the CDR3: TGTGCCACCAGCCTTAGTATCGATCTGGGCACAGATACGCAGTATTTT. Protein: CATSLSIDLGTDTQYF. The J gene is TRBJ2-3, the V gene TRBV15; D not resolved. The CDR3 runs 16 residues. Trimming removed 5 bases at V and 1 base at J, with 16 bases between. Per germline, CDR1 LNHNV and CDR2 YYDKDF (reference sequence).

The chain recombines TRBV6-4 with TRBJ2-2; no definite D call. Germline CDR1 is MRHNA and CDR2 is SNTAGT. Trimming left V 3 bases short and J 3 bases short, with 14 bases between. This CDR3 is 16 amino acids long. The CDR3: CASSESSHRDTGELFF. As DNA, the CDR3 is TGTGCCAGCAGTGAGTCAAGCCATCGTGACACCGGGGAGCTGTTTTTT.

The genes are TRBV11-3 and TRBJ2-1, with 9 bases matching TRBD1. Germline V CDR1 and CDR2: SGHNT, YENEEA. J was trimmed by 4 bases and V by 5 bases; bases with no gene match: 3. The CDR3 has 14 amino acids. CDR3 nucleotides: TGTGCCAGCAGCGAACAGGGGGCTTACAATGAGCAGTTCTTC. This translates into CASSEQGAYNEQFF.

The V gene is TRBV24-1, the J gene TRBJ2-1; 8 bases match TRBD2. Trimming at V came to 9 bases and at J to 9 bases, leaving 6 bases not matched to a gene. Germline lookup yields CDR1 KGHDR and CDR2 SFDVKD. CDR3 length equals 12 residues. CDR3 amino acids: CATQGLVVEQFF. CDR3 DNA sequence: TGTGCCACCCAGGGACTAGTGGTTGAGCAGTTCTTC.

V is TRBV7-2 and J is TRBJ1-1, with TRBD1 as a possible D gene (6 bases). V lost 5 bases to trimming and J lost 1 base, with 11 bases between them. The CDR3 contains 14 residues. Germline CDR1 and CDR2: SGHTA and FQGNSA. The DNA of the CDR3 is TGTGCCAGCAGCCGGACAGTAACGAACACTGAAGCTTTCTTT. This encodes CASSRTVTNTEAFF. Using reference TRBV7-2 and TRBJ1-1 for the parts outside the CDR3, the full variable domain is GAGVSQSPSNKVTEKGKDVELRCDPISGHTALYWYRQSLGQGLEFLIYFQGNSAPDKSGLPSDRFSAERTGGSVSTLTIQRTQQEDSAVYLCASSRTVTNTEAFFGQGTRLTVV.